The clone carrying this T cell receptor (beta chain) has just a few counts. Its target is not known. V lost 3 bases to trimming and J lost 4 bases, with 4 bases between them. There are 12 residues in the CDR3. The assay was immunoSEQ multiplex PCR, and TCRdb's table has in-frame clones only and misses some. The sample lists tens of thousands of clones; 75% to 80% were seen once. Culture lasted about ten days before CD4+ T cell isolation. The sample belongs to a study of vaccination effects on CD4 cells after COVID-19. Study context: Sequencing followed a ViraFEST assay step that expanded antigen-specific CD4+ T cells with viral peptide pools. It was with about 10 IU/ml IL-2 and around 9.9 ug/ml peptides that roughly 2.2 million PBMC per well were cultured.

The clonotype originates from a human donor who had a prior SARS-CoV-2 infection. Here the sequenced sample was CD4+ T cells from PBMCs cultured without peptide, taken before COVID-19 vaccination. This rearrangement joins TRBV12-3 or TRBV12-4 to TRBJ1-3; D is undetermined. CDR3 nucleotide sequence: TGTGCCAGCAGTTTCTGGGGAAACACCATATATTTT. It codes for CASSFWGNTIYF.